Included here is one TCR beta chain sequence, with context. The data were produced by immunoSEQ multiplex PCR, yet TCRdb's version contains in-frame clones alone and is incomplete. This table holds about 250,000 clones, around nine tenths found once. The data were taken from a study of blood T cell repertoires in COVID-19. This receptor was identified in a man between 18 and 35 years old with active or convalescent COVID-19. Sequencing was performed on peripheral blood.

DNA of the CDR3: TGTGCCAGCAGTTTCCCGGGACTCCGAGCCTTCAATGAGCAGTTCTTC. It codes for CASSFPGLRAFNEQFF. This rearrangement joins TRBV7-3 to TRBJ2-1, with D perhaps TRBD2 (6 bases). Germline V gene data show CDR1 as SGHTA and CDR2 as FQGTGA. This CDR3 region has 16 residues. Trimming cost V 6 bases and J 6 bases, with 21 bases left between them.